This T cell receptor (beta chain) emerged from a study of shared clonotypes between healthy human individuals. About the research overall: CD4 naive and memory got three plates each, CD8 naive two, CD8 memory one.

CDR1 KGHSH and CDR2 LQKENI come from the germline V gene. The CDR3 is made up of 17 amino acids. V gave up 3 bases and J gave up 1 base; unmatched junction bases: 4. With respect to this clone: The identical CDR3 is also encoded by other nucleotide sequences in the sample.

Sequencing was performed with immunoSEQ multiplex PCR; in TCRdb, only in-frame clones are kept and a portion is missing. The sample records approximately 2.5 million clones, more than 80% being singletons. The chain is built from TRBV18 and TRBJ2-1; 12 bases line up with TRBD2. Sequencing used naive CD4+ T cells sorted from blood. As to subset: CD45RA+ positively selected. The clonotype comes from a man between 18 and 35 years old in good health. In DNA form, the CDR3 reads TGTGCCAGCTCACCGTTGACTAGCGGGAGTTCCTACAATGAGCAGTTCTTC. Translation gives CASSPLTSGSSYNEQFF.